This is a list of T cell receptor beta chains from one sample in a study of cytomegalovirus exposure and HLA in healthy donors. Some clones are missing from TCRdb's copy, which holds only in-frame ones; the method was immunoSEQ multiplex PCR. This sample has 150,000 to 200,000 clones, with 86% found just once. Sequencing used PBMCs. These receptors were collected from a woman younger than 30 in good health and CMV-seronegative. Each CDR3 is given with its conserved first and last residue. The D gene is left open where the match is weak. The size of a clone is reported for some rows only, either as once, few or many, or as a class for expanded clones.

d_gene	abundance	j_gene	v_gene	CDR3aa	CDR3nt
TRBD2	NA	TRBJ2-7	TRBV30	CAWSVVSGLAGSYEQYF	TGTGCCTGGAGTGTAGTTTCGGGACTAGCGGGTTCCTACGAGCAGTACTTC
NA	few	TRBJ1-1	TRBV5-4	CASSMGTLRAFF	TGTGCCAGCAGCATGGGAACGTTGAGGGCTTTCTTT
TRBD1	NA	TRBJ1-2	TRBV2	CASSNRGNDGYTF	TGTGCCAGCAGTAACAGGGGGAACGATGGCTACACCTTC
TRBD2	NA	TRBJ2-7	TRBV6-1	CASSEGAGGTYEQYF	TGTGCCAGCAGTGAGGGAGCGGGAGGGACCTACGAGCAGTACTTC
NA	NA	TRBJ2-7	TRBV9	CASSPRYSGEQYF	TGTGCCAGCAGCCCTCGCTACTCAGGGGAGCAGTACTTC
TRBD1	once	TRBJ1-6	TRBV10-2	CASLDRVDNSPLHF	TGCGCCAGCCTTGACAGGGTCGATAATTCACCCCTCCACTTT
NA	NA	TRBJ1-1	TRBV11-2	CASSHVQGNTEAFF	TGTGCCAGCAGCCACGTGCAGGGGAACACTGAAGCTTTCTTT
NA	NA	TRBJ2-1	TRBV25-1	CASSEYFMAGNLYNEQFF	TGTGCCAGCAGTGAATATTTCATGGCGGGAAACCTTTACAATGAGCAGTTCTTC
NA	NA	TRBJ2-2	TRBV19	CASNKGWLAPGELFF	TGTGCCAGCAATAAGGGCTGGCTAGCGCCCGGGGAGCTGTTTTTT
TRBD2	NA	TRBJ2-7	TRBV5-4	CASSAGTSGRVLLGEQYF	TGTGCCAGCAGCGCTGGGACTAGCGGGAGGGTACTACTAGGGGAGCAGTACTTC
TRBD2	NA	TRBJ2-7	TRBV19	CASPPLAAYYEQYF	TGTGCCAGCCCGCCGCTAGCGGCTTACTACGAGCAGTACTTC
NA	NA	TRBJ2-2	TRBV5-1	CASSRGDSGTGELFF	TGCGCCAGCAGCCGCGGGGACAGTGGGACCGGGGAGCTGTTTTTT
TRBD1	NA	TRBJ1-6	TRBV14	CASSQTGDSPLHF	TGTGCCAGCAGCCAGACAGGGGACTCACCCCTCCACTTT
TRBD1	NA	TRBJ2-1	TRBV6-6	CASSRGQGSSYNEQFF	TGTGCCAGCAGCAGAGGACAGGGCAGCTCCTACAATGAGCAGTTCTTC
NA	NA	TRBJ2-1	TRBV2	CASSRDFSSYNEQFF	TGTGCCAGCAGTCGTGACTTCAGCTCCTACAATGAGCAGTTCTTC
TRBD2	NA	TRBJ2-2	TRBV9	CASSVGPAGGATGELFF	TGTGCCAGCAGCGTAGGTCCAGCGGGAGGAGCCACCGGGGAGCTGTTTTTT
TRBD2	NA	TRBJ2-3	TRBV6-1	CASSELAGPDTQYF	TGTGCCAGCAGTGAACTAGCGGGACCAGATACGCAGTATTTT
NA	NA	TRBJ1-5	TRBV27	CASSLGADNQPQHF	TGTGCCAGCAGTTTAGGGGCCGATAATCAGCCCCAGCATTTT
NA	NA	TRBJ1-2	TRBV6-6	CASSRTVEYGYTF	TGTGCCAGCAGCCGGACAGTAGAATATGGCTACACCTTC
NA	NA	TRBJ1-2	TRBV5-4	CASSAGLFSYTF	TGTGCCAGCAGCGCGGGACTGTTTAGCTACACCTTC
TRBD1	NA	TRBJ1-6	TRBV6-5	CASSYTGGYSPLHF	TGTGCCAGCAGTTACACAGGGGGGTATTCACCCCTCCACTTT
NA	NA	TRBJ1-1	TRBV2	CASSEFTSEGKAFF	TGTGCCAGCAGTGAATTCACATCTGAGGGAAAAGCTTTCTTT
TRBD2	NA	TRBJ2-7	TRBV18	CASSPGLAYEQYF	TGTGCCAGCTCACCCGGACTAGCTTACGAGCAGTACTTC
TRBD2	NA	TRBJ2-4	TRBV4-1	CASSLTSGGAKAKNIQYF	TGCGCCAGCAGCCTCACTAGCGGGGGGGCGAAAGCCAAAAACATTCAGTACTTC
NA	few	TRBJ2-3	TRBV6-4	CASSDLQEGGSTDTQYF	TGTGCCAGCAGTGACCTCCAGGAGGGAGGAAGCACAGATACGCAGTATTTT
NA	NA	TRBJ1-3	TRBV11-2	CASRLSGNTIYF	TGTGCCAGCCGACTCTCTGGAAACACCATATATTTT
NA	NA	TRBJ1-2	TRBV10-3	CAIPETGNSDDGYTF	TGTGCCATCCCTGAAACGGGGAACAGCGACGATGGCTACACCTTC
NA	NA	TRBJ1-2	TRBV5-1	CASSSAGAHNGYTF	TGCGCCAGCAGCTCGGCAGGGGCCCATAATGGCTACACCTTC
TRBD1	NA	TRBJ2-1	TRBV11-1	CASSKGQDPYNEQFF	TGTGCCAGCAGCAAGGGACAGGACCCATACAATGAGCAGTTCTTC
NA	NA	TRBJ1-3	TRBV7-8	CASSLDGASGNTIYF	TGTGCCAGCAGCTTAGATGGGGCTTCTGGAAACACCATATATTTT
NA	NA	TRBJ1-1	TRBV7-2	CASSLAQYTEAFF	TGTGCCAGCAGCTTAGCGCAGTACACTGAAGCTTTCTTT
TRBD2	few	TRBJ2-2	TRBV4-1	CASSQEAGGFTGELFF	TGCGCCAGCAGCCAAGAAGCGGGGGGCTTCACCGGGGAGCTGTTTTTT
NA	NA	TRBJ1-2	TRBV7-9	CASSPLAVYYGYTF	TGTGCCAGCAGCCCCCTAGCAGTTTACTATGGCTACACCTTC
NA	NA	TRBJ2-5	TRBV27	CASSVRQSYQETQYF	TGTGCCAGCAGTGTTAGACAGTCGTACCAAGAGACCCAGTACTTC
NA	NA	TRBJ2-1	TRBV6-1	CASSEAGGSYNEQFF	TGTGCCAGCAGTGAAGCGGGGGGCTCCTACAATGAGCAGTTCTTC
NA	NA	TRBJ2-1	TRBV20-1	CSASGGGEQFF	TGCAGTGCTAGCGGGGGTGGTGAGCAGTTCTTC
NA	NA	TRBJ2-7	TRBV23-1	CASSWAGLSYEQYF	TGCGCCAGCAGTTGGGCAGGGCTATCCTACGAGCAGTACTTC